Listed below are T cell receptor beta chains from one sample, sequenced in a study of CD8 T cells in ankylosing spondylitis. TCRdb reprocessed the 5' RACE reads with MiXCR, giving one entry per CDR3 protein. Among around 490,000 distinct CDR3 sequences listed, approximately 5% were seen once. Specimen: blood, either unsorted or a sorted T cell fraction (not recorded which). These receptors originate from a male donor with ankylosing spondylitis. CDR3s leave out the opening cysteine and the closing phenylalanine or tryptophan. The order of the fields is V gene, CDR3 length, J gene, CDR3 protein.

V gene: TRBV5-1
CDR3 length: 14
J gene: TRBJ2-6
CDR3 protein: ASSLPPASGANVLT

V gene: TRBV11-1
CDR3 length: 13
J gene: TRBJ2-5
CDR3 protein: ASSQDRVGGETQY

V gene: TRBV6-2/TRBV6-3
CDR3 length: 10
J gene: TRBJ1-1
CDR3 protein: AIGGLNTEAF

V gene: TRBV5-1
CDR3 length: 11
J gene: TRBJ2-5
CDR3 protein: ASSQRQQETQY

V gene: TRBV27
CDR3 length: 13
J gene: TRBJ2-1
CDR3 protein: ASGTGRASYNEQF

V gene: TRBV7-2
CDR3 length: 13
J gene: TRBJ1-2
CDR3 protein: ASSLEWGRGYGYT

V gene: TRBV15
CDR3 length: 15
J gene: TRBJ2-2
CDR3 protein: ATSRNPGTANTGELF

V gene: TRBV7-8
CDR3 length: 13
J gene: TRBJ2-5
CDR3 protein: ASSLVGINQETQY

V gene: TRBV5-1
CDR3 length: 12
J gene: TRBJ2-1
CDR3 protein: ASSLRGGPDEQF

V gene: TRBV12-3/TRBV12-4
CDR3 length: 13
J gene: TRBJ1-2
CDR3 protein: ASSLRGTRSYGYT

V gene: TRBV7-8
CDR3 length: 14
J gene: TRBJ2-7
CDR3 protein: ASSLASRREPYEQY

V gene: TRBV12-5
CDR3 length: 18
J gene: TRBJ2-2
CDR3 protein: ASGLVWLGGGTANTGELF

V gene: TRBV5-1
CDR3 length: 16
J gene: TRBJ2-5
CDR3 protein: ASSIMGVLADTRETQY

V gene: TRBV24-1
CDR3 length: 11
J gene: TRBJ2-2
CDR3 protein: ATSERGTGELF

V gene: TRBV4-1
CDR3 length: 15
J gene: TRBJ1-1
CDR3 protein: ASSPPGGGGMNTEAF

V gene: TRBV12-3/TRBV12-4
CDR3 length: 11
J gene: TRBJ2-3
CDR3 protein: ASERDSADTQY

V gene: TRBV7-2
CDR3 length: 12
J gene: TRBJ1-2
CDR3 protein: ASSFDRGRIGYT

V gene: TRBV5-1
CDR3 length: 15
J gene: TRBJ2-4
CDR3 protein: ASSRRLAREPENIQY

V gene: TRBV18
CDR3 length: 13
J gene: TRBJ2-7
CDR3 protein: ASSPLAGPNYEQY

V gene: TRBV20-1
CDR3 length: 13
J gene: TRBJ1-5
CDR3 protein: SARDRRQGNQPQH

V gene: TRBV27
CDR3 length: 12
J gene: TRBJ1-2
CDR3 protein: ASRRTGEGYGYT

V gene: TRBV15
CDR3 length: 13
J gene: TRBJ2-6
CDR3 protein: ATWRGGSGANVLT